This T cell receptor (beta chain) comes out of a study of T cells in Graves' hyperthyroidism and ophthalmopathy. There are a few counts of this clonotype. There were TCR beta CDR3 regions amplified from RNA transcripts. The TCR CDR3 was amplified in a first-round RT-PCR using the HTBI primer set. TCRdb re-called the multiplex PCR reads with MiXCR, one entry per CDR3 protein. The data show 250,000 or so distinct CDR3 sequences, roughly 15% seen once. The TCR originated in a woman aged 50 to 60 with Graves' hyperthyroidism that later progressed to Graves' ophthalmopathy. Sequenced input: blood.

The CDR3 DNA reads TGTGCCAGTAGTATTGAGGCTAGCGGGAGTACTACGCAGTATTTT. This gives the protein CASSIEASGSTTQYF. This chain links TRBV19 with TRBJ2-3; 10 nucleotides align to TRBD2. The CDR3 is made up of 15 amino acids. Germline lookup yields CDR1 LNHDA and CDR2 SQIVND (reference sequence). After removal of 3 bases from V and 8 bases from J, the junction contained 8 bases not matched to a gene. The full variable domain, completed using reference TRBV19 and TRBJ2-3, is DGGITQSPKYLFRKEGQNVTLSCEQNLNHDAMYWYRQDPGQGLRLIYYSQIVNDFQKGDIAEGYSVSREKKESFPLTVTSAQKNPTAFYLCASSIEASGSTTQYFGPGTRLTVL.